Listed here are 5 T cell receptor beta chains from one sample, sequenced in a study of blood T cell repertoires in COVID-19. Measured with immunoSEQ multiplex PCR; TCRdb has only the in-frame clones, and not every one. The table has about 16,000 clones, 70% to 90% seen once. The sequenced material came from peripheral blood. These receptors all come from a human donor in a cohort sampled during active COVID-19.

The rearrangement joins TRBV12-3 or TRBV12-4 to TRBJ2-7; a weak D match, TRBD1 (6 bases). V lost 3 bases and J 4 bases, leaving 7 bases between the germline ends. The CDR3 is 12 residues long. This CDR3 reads CASSFRGYEQYF. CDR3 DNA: TGTGCCAGCAGTTTCAGGGGTTACGAGCAGTACTTC.

The DNA of the CDR3 is TGTGCCAGTAGTACGCCTGGACAGGGGTTAAATGAAAAACTGTTTTTT. Its protein is CASSTPGQGLNEKLFF. J is TRBJ1-4 and V is TRBV19, with 9 bases fitting TRBD1. This CDR3 comprises 16 residues. Germline lookup yields CDR1 LNHDA and CDR2 SQIVND (reference sequence). Trimming removed 4 bases from V and 5 bases from J; junction bases left unmatched: 8.

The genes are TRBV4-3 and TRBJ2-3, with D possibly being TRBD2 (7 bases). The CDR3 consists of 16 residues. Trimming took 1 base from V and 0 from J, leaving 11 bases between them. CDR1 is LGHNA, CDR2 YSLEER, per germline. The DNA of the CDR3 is TGCGCCAGCAGCCAAGTGGGGGGGCCGAGCACAGATACGCAGTATTTT. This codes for CASSQVGGPSTDTQYF.

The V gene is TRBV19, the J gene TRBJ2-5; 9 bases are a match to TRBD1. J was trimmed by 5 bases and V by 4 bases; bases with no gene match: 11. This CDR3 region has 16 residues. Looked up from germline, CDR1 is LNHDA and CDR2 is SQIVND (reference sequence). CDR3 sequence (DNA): TGTGCCAGTAGTACAACAGGGGGCATGGGCCTGGAGACCCAGTACTTC. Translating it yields CASSTTGGMGLETQYF.

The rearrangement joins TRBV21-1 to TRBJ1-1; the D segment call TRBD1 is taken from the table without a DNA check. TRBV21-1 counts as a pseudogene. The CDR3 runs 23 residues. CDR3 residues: CASSKSKKGLAEVRGRLNTEAFF. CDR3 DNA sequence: TGTGCCAGCAGCAAATCGAAGAAGGGGCTGGCCGAGGTGAGGGGGCGCCTAAACACTGAAGCTTTCTTT.